A selection of T cell receptor beta chains follows, all from one sample in a study of cytomegalovirus exposure and HLA in healthy donors. Clones were sequenced by immunoSEQ multiplex PCR, and TCRdb holds only the in-frame ones, with some missing. Of about 110,000 clones in the sample, around 80% were seen once. The specimen sequenced was PBMCs. Receptors originate from a man aged 25-45 years in good health and CMV-seropositive. Each CDR3 is given with its conserved first and last residue. A D gene is named only where the DNA matches it firmly. Not every row has a clone size; where given, it reads once, few, many or a size class.

J: TRBJ2-1; V: TRBV6-5; size: -; D: -; CDR3: CASRSLANEQFF; DNA: TGTGCCAGCAGGTCACTAGCCAATGAGCAGTTCTTC
J: TRBJ2-5; V: TRBV7-3; size: -; D: TRBD1; CDR3: CASSATGERDQETQYF; DNA: TGTGCCAGCAGCGCTACAGGGGAACGGGACCAAGAGACCCAGTACTTC
J: TRBJ1-5; V: TRBV19; size: few; D: TRBD1; CDR3: CASTTGQASNQPQHF; DNA: TGTGCCAGTACCACAGGACAGGCCAGCAATCAGCCCCAGCATTTT
J: TRBJ2-1; V: TRBV13; size: -; D: TRBD2; CDR3: CASSPRLAGGQHGEQFF; DNA: TGTGCCAGCAGCCCCCGACTAGCGGGGGGGCAGCATGGTGAGCAGTTCTTC
J: TRBJ2-7; V: TRBV11-2; size: once; D: TRBD1; CDR3: CASSPTTGSYEQYF; DNA: TGTGCCAGCAGCCCCACGACAGGGTCCTACGAGCAATACTTC
J: TRBJ2-7; V: TRBV5-6; size: -; D: -; CDR3: CASSYQGLPSEQYF; DNA: TGTGCCAGCAGCTACCAGGGGCTGCCCAGCGAGCAGTACTTC
J: TRBJ2-1; V: TRBV4-2; size: -; D: TRBD2; CDR3: CASSQWAGGTNEQFF; DNA: TGTGCCAGCAGCCAATGGGCGGGGGGGACGAATGAGCAGTTCTTC
J: TRBJ1-6; V: TRBV14; size: few; D: TRBD1; CDR3: CASSSDRVKSPLHF; DNA: TGTGCCAGCAGTTCCGACAGGGTCAAATCACCCCTCCACTTT
J: TRBJ2-3; V: TRBV5-8; size: -; D: -; CDR3: CASSPYAHSTDTQYF; DNA: TGTGCCAGCAGCCCCTACGCTCATAGCACAGATACGCAGTATTTT
J: TRBJ1-2; V: TRBV5-1; size: -; D: TRBD1; CDR3: CASSKGQGDGYTF; DNA: TGCGCCAGCAGCAAGGGACAGGGGGACGGCTACACCTTC
J: TRBJ1-2; V: TRBV5-6; size: -; D: TRBD1; CDR3: CASSQDRGRLGYTF; DNA: TGTGCCAGCAGCCAAGACAGGGGGAGGCTTGGCTACACCTTC
J: TRBJ1-1; V: TRBV6-1; size: few; D: -; CDR3: CASSEVPTEAFF; DNA: TGTGCCAGCAGTGAAGTTCCGACTGAAGCTTTCTTT
J: TRBJ1-3; V: TRBV13; size: -; D: TRBD1; CDR3: CASSPTGTGNTIYF; DNA: TGTGCCAGCAGCCCGACAGGGACTGGAAACACCATATATTTT
J: TRBJ2-5; V: TRBV19; size: -; D: TRBD2; CDR3: CASSSYQRTSGGGTQYF; DNA: TGTGCCAGTAGTAGTTATCAGAGGACTAGCGGGGGAGGGACCCAGTACTTC
J: TRBJ1-6; V: TRBV12-5; size: -; D: -; CDR3: CASAPTDSPLHF; DNA: TGTGCTAGTGCCCCTACCGATTCACCCCTCCACTTT
J: TRBJ1-2; V: TRBV4-1; size: -; D: TRBD1; CDR3: CASSQDRGYFYGYTF; DNA: TGCGCCAGCAGCCAGGACAGGGGGTATTTCTATGGCTACACCTTC
J: TRBJ2-7; V: TRBV5-1; size: -; D: -; CDR3: CASRDGLEQYF; DNA: TGCGCCAGCCGGGATGGGCTGGAGCAGTACTTC
J: TRBJ2-7; V: TRBV2; size: few; D: -; CDR3: CASSASIGQGRSYEQYF; DNA: TGTGCCAGCAGTGCATCGATAGGGCAGGGCCGCTCCTACGAGCAGTACTTC
J: TRBJ2-3; V: TRBV9; size: -; D: TRBD2; CDR3: CASSDSGGAIDTQYF; DNA: TGTGCCAGCAGCGATAGCGGGGGGGCGATCGATACGCAGTATTTT
J: TRBJ2-1; V: TRBV7-8; size: -; D: TRBD1; CDR3: CASSPWTGSGSEQFF; DNA: TGTGCCAGCAGCCCTTGGACAGGCTCAGGGAGCGAGCAGTTCTTC
J: TRBJ1-2; V: TRBV14; size: once; D: -; CDR3: CASSQDREGGYTF; DNA: TGTGCCAGCAGCCAAGATCGGGAGGGTGGCTACACCTTC
J: TRBJ1-2; V: TRBV28; size: -; D: -; CDR3: CASSPTGANYGYTF; DNA: TGTGCCAGCAGTCCGACAGGAGCTAACTATGGCTACACCTTC
J: TRBJ1-6; V: TRBV7-3; size: -; D: TRBD1; CDR3: CASSLGGQGYDNSPLHF; DNA: TGTGCCAGCAGCTTAGGAGGACAGGGTTACGATAATTCACCCCTCCACTTT
J: TRBJ2-1; V: TRBV18; size: -; D: -; CDR3: CASSPVLAHNEQFF; DNA: TGTGCCAGCTCACCGGTGCTAGCCCACAATGAGCAGTTCTTC
J: TRBJ2-5; V: TRBV2; size: -; D: TRBD1; CDR3: CASRTTGGTPQTQYF; DNA: TGTGCCAGCAGGACGACAGGGGGGACTCCTCAGACCCAGTACTTC
J: TRBJ2-2; V: TRBV10-1; size: -; D: -; CDR3: CASSESAGELFF; DNA: TGCGCCAGCAGTGAGTCCGCCGGGGAGCTGTTCTTT
J: TRBJ1-1; V: TRBV7-2; size: -; D: -; CDR3: CASSLVAGGEGAFF; DNA: TGTGCCAGCAGCTTAGTCGCCGGAGGGGAAGGAGCTTTCTTT
J: TRBJ2-7; V: TRBV27; size: -; D: TRBD2; CDR3: CASRPERGSSYEQYF; DNA: TGTGCCAGCAGGCCCGAGCGGGGAAGCTCCTACGAGCAGTACTTC
J: TRBJ1-2; V: TRBV29-1; size: -; D: -; CDR3: CSVEDRMRGGGYTF; DNA: TGCAGCGTTGAAGATCGGATGAGGGGGGGAGGCTACACCTTC
J: TRBJ1-5; V: TRBV2; size: -; D: TRBD1; CDR3: CASSIRTGGDQPQHF; DNA: TGTGCCAGCAGTATAAGGACAGGGGGGGATCAGCCCCAGCATTTT
J: TRBJ2-7; V: TRBV11-2; size: -; D: -; CDR3: CASSPPARGYEQYF; DNA: TGTGCCAGCAGCCCCCCAGCTCGGGGATACGAGCAGTACTTC
J: TRBJ2-7; V: TRBV7-6; size: -; D: -; CDR3: CASGMNRYEQYF; DNA: TGTGCCAGCGGCATGAACCGTTACGAGCAGTACTTC
J: TRBJ2-3; V: TRBV29-1; size: -; D: -; CDR3: CSVGREGGTDTQYF; DNA: TGCAGCGTTGGCAGGGAAGGGGGCACAGATACGCAGTATTTT
J: TRBJ2-7; V: TRBV28; size: -; D: TRBD1; CDR3: CASSLSYILGQGTYEQYF; DNA: TGTGCCAGCAGTTTATCATACATCCTCGGACAGGGGACCTACGAGCAGTACTTC
J: TRBJ2-2; V: TRBV6-1; size: few; D: -; CDR3: CATGDTITGELFF; DNA: TGTGCCACTGGGGACACTATCACCGGGGAGCTGTTTTTT